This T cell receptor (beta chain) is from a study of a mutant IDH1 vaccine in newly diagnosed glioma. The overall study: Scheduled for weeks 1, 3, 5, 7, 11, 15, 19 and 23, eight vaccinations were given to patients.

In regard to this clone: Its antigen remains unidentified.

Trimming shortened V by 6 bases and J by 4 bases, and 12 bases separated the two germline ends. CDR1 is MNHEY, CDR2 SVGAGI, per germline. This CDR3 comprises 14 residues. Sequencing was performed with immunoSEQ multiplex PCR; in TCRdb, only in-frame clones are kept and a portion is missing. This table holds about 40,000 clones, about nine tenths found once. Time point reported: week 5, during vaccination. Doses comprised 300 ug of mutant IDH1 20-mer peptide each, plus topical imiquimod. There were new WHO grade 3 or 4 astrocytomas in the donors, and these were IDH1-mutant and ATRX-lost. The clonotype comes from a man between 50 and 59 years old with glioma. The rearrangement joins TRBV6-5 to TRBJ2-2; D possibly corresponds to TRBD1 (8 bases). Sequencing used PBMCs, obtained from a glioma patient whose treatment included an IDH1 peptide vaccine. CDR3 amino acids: CASRNRGGTGELFF. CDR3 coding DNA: TGTGCCAGCAGGAACAGGGGGGGCACCGGGGAGCTGTTTTTT.